Listed below are T cell receptor beta chains from one sample, sequenced in a study of T cells in Graves' hyperthyroidism and ophthalmopathy. Via MiXCR, TCRdb re-called the multiplex PCR reads, giving one row per CDR3 protein. The data contain about 560,000 distinct CDR3 sequences, 16% of them singletons. Sample: blood. All receptors derive from a woman aged 18-35 years with Graves' hyperthyroidism. CDR3s include the opening cysteine and the closing phenylalanine or tryptophan. D genes are given only for firm matches. Rows may omit the clone size; those that give it use once, few, many or a size class.

- | TRBJ1-6 | - | TRBV12-3/TRBV12-4 | CASRAGNSPLHF | TGTGCCAGCAGGGCTGGGAATTCACCCCTCCACTTT
few | TRBJ2-5 | - | TRBV6-5 | CASSYGLVPQLQETQYF | TGTGCCAGCAGTTACGGCTTGGTACCACAGCTCCAAGAGACCCAGTACTTC
many | TRBJ2-5 | - | TRBV29-1 | CSVEGGNYREMVTQYF | TGCAGCGTTGAAGGAGGGAACTACCGAGAAATGGTGACCCAGTACTTC
many | TRBJ2-7 | TRBD2 | TRBV3-1 | CASSPSLPGGDHEQYF | TGTGCCAGCAGCCCGTCATTACCGGGGGGGGACCACGAGCAGTACTTC
many | TRBJ2-5 | TRBD2 | TRBV7-2 | CASSVGLAGGQETQYF | TGTGCCAGCAGCGTGGGACTAGCGGGGGGGCAAGAGACCCAGTACTTC
few | TRBJ1-1 | TRBD1 | TRBV20-1 | CSARGPDRAEAFF | TGCAGTGCTAGGGGGCCGGACAGGGCTGAAGCTTTCTTT
- | TRBJ2-4 | - | TRBV3-1 | CASSLRTAKNIQYF | TGTGCCAGCAGCTTGAGGACTGCCAAAAACATTCAGTACTTC
few | TRBJ2-3 | - | TRBV19 | CASSIAQTDTQYF | TGTGCCAGTAGTATAGCGCAGACAGATACGCAGTATTTT
- | TRBJ1-6 | - | TRBV6-2/TRBV6-3 | CASSYAGKSPLHF | TGTGCCAGCAGTTACGCGGGGAAATCACCCCTCCACTTT
many | TRBJ1-1 | - | TRBV20-1 | CSAREGGQMNTEAFF | TGCAGTGCTAGAGAGGGCGGACAGATGAACACTGAAGCTTTCTTT
few | TRBJ2-7 | - | TRBV3-1 | CASSQIPSSFYEQYF | TGTGCCAGCAGCCAAATTCCTAGCTCATTCTACGAGCAGTACTTC
few | TRBJ1-2 | - | TRBV4-3 | CASSQDGTSRGLGGYTF | TGCGCCAGCAGCCAAGATGGAACATCCAGGGGTTTAGGTGGCTACACCTTC
- | TRBJ2-2 | - | TRBV27 | CASSVSSLVPGELFF | TGTGCCAGCAGTGTGAGTTCTCTCGTCCCCGGGGAGCTGTTTTTT
few | TRBJ2-2 | TRBD2 | TRBV27 | CASSLHRTRVPGELFF | TGTGCCAGCAGTTTACATCGGACTAGGGTTCCCGGGGAGCTGTTTTTT
many | TRBJ2-1 | TRBD2 | TRBV7-2 | CASSLGFRSGRINEQFF | TGTGCCAGCAGCTTAGGGTTCCGCAGCGGGAGAATCAATGAGCAGTTCTTC
many | TRBJ1-5 | - | TRBV7-2 | CASSFDNFYQPQHF | TGTGCCAGCAGCTTCGACAATTTTTATCAGCCCCAGCATTTT
many | TRBJ2-2 | - | TRBV5-1 | CASSLVGTSNTGELFF | TGCGCCAGCAGCTTGGTAGGAACTTCGAACACCGGGGAGCTGTTTTTT
once | TRBJ2-1 | TRBD2 | TRBV18 | CASSPRTSGGTYNEQFF | TGTGCCAGCTCACCTCGGACTAGCGGGGGGACGTACAATGAGCAGTTCTTC
few | TRBJ2-7 | - | TRBV5-8 | CASSMTSTYEQYF | TGTGCCAGCAGCATGACTAGTACCTACGAGCAGTACTTC
- | TRBJ2-5 | - | TRBV10-3 | CAISEFQETQYF | TGTGCCATCAGTGAGTTCCAAGAGACCCAGTACTTC
many | TRBJ2-7 | TRBD2 | TRBV20-1 | CSASYGLAGVHEQYF | TGCAGTGCTAGCTACGGACTAGCGGGTGTTCACGAGCAGTACTTC
many | TRBJ1-1 | - | TRBV4-1 | CASSQGKNTEAFF | TGCGCCAGCAGCCAGGGGAAAAACACTGAAGCTTTCTTT
many | TRBJ2-1 | - | TRBV3-1 | CASSQRVMGASSYNEQFF | TGTGCCAGCAGCCAGAGGGTTATGGGAGCCAGCTCCTACAATGAGCAGTTCTTC
- | TRBJ2-5 | - | TRBV20-1 | CSAKRGETQYF | TGCAGTGCTAAAAGAGGGGAGACCCAGTACTTC
few | TRBJ2-7 | - | TRBV6-1 | CASRSGQIQIYEQYF | TGTGCCAGCAGATCCGGACAGATACAGATCTACGAGCAGTACTTC
many | TRBJ2-3 | - | TRBV7-2 | CASSLIGPGLTDTQYF | TGTGCCAGCAGCTTAATAGGTCCTGGGCTCACAGATACGCAGTATTTT
few | TRBJ2-3 | - | TRBV9 | CASSVGADYPTDTQYF | TGTGCCAGCAGCGTAGGGGCAGACTACCCCACAGATACGCAGTATTTT
many | TRBJ2-5 | - | TRBV11-2 | CASSSGQFQETQYF | TGTGCCAGCAGCTCTGGACAGTTCCAAGAGACCCAGTACTTC
many | TRBJ2-1 | TRBD2 | TRBV3-1 | CASSLRLAGEINEQFF | TGTGCCAGCAGCCTGAGACTAGCGGGGGAAATCAATGAGCAGTTCTTC
- | TRBJ1-2 | TRBD1 | TRBV27 | CASSLRGTASYGYTF | TGTGCCAGCAGTTTAAGGGGGACAGCCTCCTATGGCTACACCTTC
- | TRBJ2-6 | - | TRBV28 | CVSSLSIGEYLSGANVLTF | TGTGTCAGCAGTTTATCGATCGGGGAGTATCTTTCTGGGGCCAACGTCCTGACTTTC
few | TRBJ2-2 | - | TRBV3-1 | CASSQAGQFTGELFF | TGTGCCAGCAGCCAGGCGGGACAGTTTACCGGGGAGCTGTTTTTT
many | TRBJ2-3 | TRBD1 | TRBV20-1 | CSARDYKTGGADTQYF | TGCAGTGCTAGAGACTACAAGACAGGGGGCGCAGATACGCAGTATTTT
- | TRBJ1-1 | - | TRBV6-1 | CASSSGYTEAFF | TGTGCCAGCAGTTCAGGATACACTGAAGCTTTCTTT
many | TRBJ2-5 | TRBD2 | TRBV5-6 | CASSWSWREETQYF | TGTGCCAGCAGCTGGAGTTGGCGGGAGGAGACCCAGTACTTC
many | TRBJ1-6 | - | TRBV3-1 | CASSQDGQYNSPLHF | TGTGCCAGCAGCCAAGATGGACAGTATAATTCACCCCTCCACTTT
many | TRBJ1-6 | TRBD1 | TRBV20-1 | CSARDGTGGNNSPLHF | TGCAGTGCTAGGGACGGGACAGGGGGCAATAATTCACCCCTCCACTTT
many | TRBJ2-5 | - | TRBV3-1 | CASSQGRSKTQYF | TGTGCCAGCAGCCAGGGCAGGTCGAAGACCCAGTACTTC
- | TRBJ1-2 | - | TRBV28 | CASSLYGARDYGYTF | TGTGCCAGCAGTTTATATGGGGCCAGAGACTATGGCTACACCTTC
many | TRBJ2-7 | - | TRBV7-2 | CASSLGGTTPYEQYF | TGTGCCAGCAGCTTAGGAGGGACAACCCCCTACGAGCAGTACTTC
few | TRBJ1-2 | - | TRBV10-3 | CAISDWVGNYGYTF | TGTGCCATCAGTGATTGGGTAGGGAACTATGGCTACACCTTC
many | TRBJ2-6 | - | TRBV2 | CASMQFSGANVLTF | TGTGCCAGCATGCAGTTCTCTGGGGCCAACGTCCTGACTTTC
- | TRBJ2-2 | TRBD2 | TRBV11-3 | CASSPGLEDTGELFF | TGTGCCAGCAGCCCCGGACTAGAAGACACCGGGGAGCTGTTTTTT
- | TRBJ1-5 | TRBD1 | TRBV28 | CASSKGDRGQPQHF | TGTGCCAGCAGTAAAGGGGACAGGGGACAGCCCCAGCATTTT